Below are 15 T cell receptor beta chains sequenced from a single sample in a study of CD8+ T cells in alopecia areata. Stated treatment: oral pan-JAK inhibitor, 5-10 mg twice daily. Investigators isolated RNA and reverse transcribed it into cDNA to act as the sequencing template. Only in-frame clones appear in the TCRdb table, and some are missing; sequencing was by immunoSEQ multiplex PCR. This sample has over 100,000 clones, with roughly 50% found just once. Sequenced here: CD8+ T cells sorted from blood, sampled at week 24, from a patient treated with tofacitinib. The origin of the receptors is a human donor with alopecia areata.

This clone was seen just once. V is TRBV6-5 and J is TRBJ1-1; 7 bases fit TRBD1. This CDR3 is built from 15 residues. V lost 5 bases to trimming and J lost 3 bases; unmatched junction nucleotides: 9. The V gene's germline CDR1 is MNHEY and CDR2 SVGAGI. CDR3 in amino acids: CASSRGTEGYTEAFF. CDR3 bases: TGTGCCAGCAGTCGCGGGACAGAGGGGTACACTGAAGCTTTCTTT.

V usage is TRBV6-5 and J usage is TRBJ2-2; 8 bases are a match to TRBD2. Germline lookup yields CDR1 MNHEY and CDR2 SVGAGI. The CDR3 spans 14 residues. The V segment lost 4 bases and the J segment 6 bases; nucleotides outside the gene matches: 4. The CDR3 is CASSLAGKAGELFF. The CDR3 DNA sequence: TGTGCCAGCAGTTTAGCGGGGAAAGCCGGGGAGCTGTTTTTT.

The J gene is TRBJ1-3, the V gene TRBV14; no clear D. The germline V and J ends were trimmed by 7 bases and 2 bases, with 12 bases remaining between them. The V gene's germline CDR1 is SGHDN and CDR2 FVKESK. This CDR3 has 14 amino acids. DNA of the CDR3: TGTGCCAGCACCCTTACAGAGGCTGGAAACACCATATATTTT. This encodes CASTLTEAGNTIYF. Based on the CDR3 plus reference TRBV14 and TRBJ1-3, the full variable domain is EAGVTQFPSHSVIEKGQTVTLRCDPISGHDNLYWYRRVMGKEIKFLLHFVKESKQDESGMPNNRFLAERTGGTYSTLKVQPAELEDSGVYFCASTLTEAGNTIYFGEGSWLTVV.

The chain recombines TRBV25-1 with TRBJ1-1; 7 nucleotides match TRBD1. The CDR3 runs to 14 residues. Germline CDR1 and CDR2: MGHDK and SYGVNS. The V gene end was trimmed by 3 bases and the J gene end by 2 bases; junction bases not matched to a gene: 3. The DNA for the CDR3 is TGTGCCAGCAGTGATTGGGACAGTAACACTGAAGCTTTCTTT. Residues: CASSDWDSNTEAFF.

This clone came up a few times. The chain combines TRBV29-1 with TRBJ2-1; 10 bases agree with TRBD1. This CDR3 spans 14 amino acids. V lost 3 bases, J lost 6 bases, and 5 bases stayed unmatched. Germline V gene sequence: CDR1 SQVTM, CDR2 ANQGSEA. The DNA for the CDR3 is TGCAGCGTTGATTTCAGGACAGGGGGCAATGAGCAGTTCTTC. This translates into CSVDFRTGGNEQFF.

Here the CDR3 reads CASSDSAGGRREQFF. The CDR3 region has the DNA TGTGCCAGCAGTGACTCGGCGGGGGGGAGGCGTGAGCAGTTCTTC. The chain employs TRBV6-4 and TRBJ2-1; 9 bases are shared with TRBD2. The CDR3 has 15 residues. The V and J ends lost 0 bases and 9 bases, in that order; junction bases with no gene match: 6. The germline V gene encodes CDR1 MRHNA and CDR2 SNTAGT.

The J gene is TRBJ2-3, the V gene TRBV28; D gene ambiguous. The V end was cut by 7 bases, the J end by 3 bases, with 14 bases between. Germline assignment: CDR1 MDHEN and CDR2 SYDVKM. This CDR3 has 14 residues. CDR3 coding DNA: TGTGCCAGCACCCCTTACTACGGGACAGATACGCAGTATTTT. As protein: CASTPYYGTDTQYF.

This clone has just a few counts. The chain joins TRBV5-1 to TRBJ2-7, with D unresolved. Germline CDR1 is SGHRS and CDR2 is YFSETQ. Trimming left V 3 bases short and J 3 bases short, with 16 bases between. The CDR3 has 15 amino acids. CDR3 nucleotides: TGCGCCAGCAGCTCCGACGAGACCCAAATCTACGAGCAGTACTTC. Translated, it gives CASSSDETQIYEQYF.

The V gene is TRBV10-3, the J gene TRBJ2-7; the match to TRBD1 covers 7 bases. CDR1 and CDR2 from the germline V gene are ENHRY and SYGVKD. The CDR3 totals 12 residues. V was clipped by 8 bases and J by 0 bases; unmatched bases: 1. Here the CDR3 DNA reads TGTGCCATCCGGGACAGCTCCTACGAGCAGTACTTC. As protein: CAIRDSSYEQYF.

This chain uses TRBV30 with TRBJ1-1; possibly TRBD1 for D (5 bases). Germline V gene lookup returns CDR1 GTSNPN and CDR2 SVGIG (reference sequence). V was clipped by 3 bases and J by 5 bases, with 13 bases between them. The CDR3 length is 13 residues. The CDR3 protein is CAWRATKGTEAFF. For the CDR3, the DNA is TGTGCCTGGAGGGCCACCAAGGGGACTGAAGCTTTCTTT. The whole variable domain, remainder taken from reference TRBV30 and TRBJ1-1, is SQTIHQWPATLVQPVGSPLSLECTVEGTSNPNLYWYRQAAGRGLQLLFYSVGIGQISSEVPQNLSASRPQDRQFILSSKKLLLSDSGFYLCAWRATKGTEAFFGQGTRLTVV.

This clone appeared a few times. This chain connects TRBV4-2 to TRBJ1-5, with D unclear. V dropped 0 bases and J dropped 7 bases, with 10 bases sitting between them. Germline CDR1 and CDR2: LGHNA and YNFKEQ. CDR3 length equals 14 residues. The CDR3 DNA sequence: TGTGCCAGCAGCCAAGATGAGCCGCACCAGCCCCAGCATTTT. It encodes CASSQDEPHQPQHF.

The count of this clone is one. Relative to the germline gene, one junction end is altered; a read error may explain this. The V and J genes are TRBV2 and TRBJ1-2; 10 bases align to TRBD1. CDR3 length equals 13 residues. Germline V gene sequence: CDR1 SNHLY, CDR2 FYNNEI. The CDR3, as DNA: TGTGCCAGCAGGGAAGGACAGGGGGATGGCTACACCTTC. Translated, it gives CASREGQGDGYTF.

This chain uses TRBV10-2 with TRBJ2-1; perhaps TRBD2 as D (7 bases). CDR1 is WSHSY, CDR2 SAAADI, per germline. There are 13 residues in the CDR3. Trimming shortened V by 8 bases and J by 5 bases, and 13 bases separated the two germline ends. CDR3 nucleotides: TGCGCCAGCGAAGGGGGAGGGAACAATGAGCAGTTCTTC. This gives the protein CASEGGGNNEQFF.

J is TRBJ2-3 and V is TRBV5-4, with 7 nucleotides matching TRBD1. Germline values: CDR1 SGHNT, CDR2 YYREEE (reference sequence). The CDR3 totals 13 residues. V lost 2 bases, J lost 4 bases, and 1 base stayed unmatched. The CDR3 region has the DNA TGTGCCAGCAGCTTTGACAGGGCAGATACGCAGTATTTT. This translates into CASSFDRADTQYF.

The CDR3, as DNA: TGTGCCATCAGTGAGTCGGGGGGGACTGAAGCTTTCTTT. Protein product: CAISESGGTEAFF. The chain recombines TRBV10-3 with TRBJ1-1; D possibly corresponds to TRBD1 (5 bases). CDR1 ENHRY and CDR2 SYGVKD come from the germline V gene. Trimming left V 0 bases short and J 5 bases short, with 7 bases between. The CDR3 extends over 13 amino acids.